The rows below give T cell receptor beta chains drawn from one sample of a study of blood T cell repertoires in COVID-19. TCRdb's table, derived via immunoSEQ multiplex PCR, lists solely in-frame clones and lacks some. The sample includes about 200,000 clones, around 90% of them seen just once. The sample consisted of peripheral blood. The receptor set was obtained from a man aged 40-50 years with acute or convalescent COVID-19. The CDR3 runs from the conserved cysteine through the conserved F or W. A D gene is named only where the DNA matches it firmly. Clone size, where shown, is once, few, many, or a class for clones that have expanded.

size	D	V	J	CDR3	DNA
NA	TRBD1	TRBV4-2	TRBJ2-7	CASSQDYRGFGYEQYF	TGTGCCAGCAGCCAAGATTACAGGGGGTTCGGCTACGAGCAGTACTTC
NA	TRBD1	TRBV20-1	TRBJ2-7	CSASGRGLGWGEQYF	TGCAGTGCTAGTGGCAGGGGGCTAGGTTGGGGCGAGCAGTACTTC
NA	TRBD1	TRBV5-5	TRBJ1-6	CASSPRTGGDRSPLHF	TGTGCCAGCAGCCCCAGGACAGGGGGCGATAGGTCACCCCTCCACTTT
once	TRBD1	TRBV29-1	TRBJ1-2	CSVVGQGVGYTF	TGCAGCGTTGTGGGACAGGGGGTTGGCTACACCTTC
NA	NA	TRBV18	TRBJ2-1	CASSPGGANEQFF	TGTGCCAGCTCACCAGGGGGGGCCAATGAGCAGTTCTTC
once	TRBD2	TRBV30	TRBJ2-7	CAWSVLAGGSYEQYF	TGTGCCTGGAGTGTACTAGCGGGGGGCTCCTACGAGCAGTACTTC
NA	NA	TRBV30	TRBJ2-2	CAWSVQGNTGELFF	TGTGCCTGGAGTGTACAGGGGAACACCGGGGAGCTGTTTTTT
NA	TRBD1	TRBV19	TRBJ2-7	CASSMVWRQGAYEQYF	TGTGCCAGTAGTATGGTGTGGCGACAGGGGGCCTACGAGCAGTACTTC
NA	NA	TRBV7-8	TRBJ1-5	CASSLDQGFEPQHF	TGTGCCAGCAGCTTAGATCAGGGGTTTGAGCCCCAGCATTTT
NA	TRBD1	TRBV19	TRBJ1-2	CASSIGSRGAKYTF	TGTGCCAGTAGTATCGGGAGCAGGGGGGCCAAATACACCTTC
NA	NA	TRBV30	TRBJ2-7	CAWSPSPYEQYF	TGTGCCTGGAGTCCTTCCCCCTACGAGCAGTACTTC